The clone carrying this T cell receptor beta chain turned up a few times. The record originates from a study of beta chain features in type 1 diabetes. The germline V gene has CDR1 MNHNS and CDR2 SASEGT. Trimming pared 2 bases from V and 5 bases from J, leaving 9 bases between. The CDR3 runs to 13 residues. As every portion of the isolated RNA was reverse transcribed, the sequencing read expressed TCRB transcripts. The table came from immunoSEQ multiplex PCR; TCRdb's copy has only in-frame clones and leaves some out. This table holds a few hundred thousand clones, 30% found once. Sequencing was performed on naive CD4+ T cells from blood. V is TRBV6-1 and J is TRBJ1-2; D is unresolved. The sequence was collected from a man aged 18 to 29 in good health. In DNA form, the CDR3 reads TGTGCCAGCAGTGAAACCTATCTATATGGCTACACCTTC. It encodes CASSETYLYGYTF.